This is a list of T cell receptor beta chains from one sample in a study of Ad26.COV2.S vaccination and SARS-CoV-2 variants. Data came from immunoSEQ multiplex PCR; TCRdb stores just in-frame clones and leaves some out. The data hold 300,000 to 400,000 clones, with 88% observed a single time. The specimen comprised peripheral blood, sampled in a trial of Ad26.COV2.S vaccine versus placebo. The source is a person between 18 and 60 years old who received the Ad26.COV2.S COVID-19 vaccine or a placebo. Both conserved end residues are part of each CDR3. Each record gives: J gene, D gene, clone size, V gene, CDR3 DNA, CDR3 protein. A D gene is named only where the DNA matches it firmly. Clone size appears in some rows only: once, few, many, or a class for an expanded clone.

J gene: TRBJ2-7
D gene: TRBD2
clone size: many
V gene: TRBV19
CDR3 DNA: TGTGCCAGTAGTATACCCAGCGGGAGTAGCCACGAGCAGTACTTC
CDR3 protein: CASSIPSGSSHEQYF

J gene: TRBJ2-1
D gene: .
clone size: .
V gene: TRBV11-3
CDR3 DNA: TGTGCCAGCAGCCCTCGCAGCGGCTCCTACAATGAGCAGTTCTTC
CDR3 protein: CASSPRSGSYNEQFF

J gene: TRBJ1-3
D gene: .
clone size: .
V gene: TRBV9
CDR3 DNA: TGTGCCAGCAGCGTGACTATGGGCTCTGGAAACACCATATATTTT
CDR3 protein: CASSVTMGSGNTIYF

J gene: TRBJ1-5
D gene: .
clone size: .
V gene: TRBV27
CDR3 DNA: TGTGCCAGCAGTTCCCAGGGCCACAGGCTCCAGCATTTT
CDR3 protein: CASSSQGHRLQHF

J gene: TRBJ1-1
D gene: .
clone size: .
V gene: TRBV30
CDR3 DNA: TGTGCCTGGAGTGGCCCCAATAGGAACACTGAAGCTTTCTTT
CDR3 protein: CAWSGPNRNTEAFF

J gene: TRBJ1-4
D gene: TRBD1
clone size: .
V gene: TRBV6-6
CDR3 DNA: TGTGCCAGCAGTGAGACAGGGAAGGGGGCTGAAAAACTGTTTTTT
CDR3 protein: CASSETGKGAEKLFF

J gene: TRBJ2-1
D gene: TRBD2
clone size: .
V gene: TRBV6-4
CDR3 DNA: TGTGCCAGCAGTGTACGGCTAGCGGGAGTTAGGAATGAGCAGTTCTTC
CDR3 protein: CASSVRLAGVRNEQFF

J gene: TRBJ2-2
D gene: .
clone size: .
V gene: TRBV24-1
CDR3 DNA: TGTGCCACCAGTGACCCGATTGGGGCCGGGGAGCTGTTTTTT
CDR3 protein: CATSDPIGAGELFF

J gene: TRBJ1-5
D gene: .
clone size: .
V gene: TRBV5-4
CDR3 DNA: TGTGCCAGCGGCAGGGACAATCAGCCCCAGCATTTT
CDR3 protein: CASGRDNQPQHF

J gene: TRBJ2-1
D gene: .
clone size: .
V gene: TRBV9
CDR3 DNA: TGTGCCAGCAGCGTAGGGGTAGCGACCTCCCATAATGAGCAGTTCTTC
CDR3 protein: CASSVGVATSHNEQFF

J gene: TRBJ2-3
D gene: TRBD2
clone size: .
V gene: TRBV13
CDR3 DNA: TGTGCCAGCAGCTTCGCGGGAGCTAGAGATACGCAGTATTTT
CDR3 protein: CASSFAGARDTQYF

J gene: TRBJ2-1
D gene: TRBD2
clone size: .
V gene: TRBV3-1/TRBV3-2
CDR3 DNA: TGTGCCAGCAGCCAAGGGACTAGCGGGAGTAGTAGTGGGATCTTC
CDR3 protein: CASSQGTSGSSSGIF

J gene: TRBJ2-5
D gene: .
clone size: .
V gene: TRBV14
CDR3 DNA: TGTGCCAGCAGCGAGGATTATCGGCCCCAGTACTTC
CDR3 protein: CASSEDYRPQYF

J gene: TRBJ2-5
D gene: .
clone size: .
V gene: TRBV4-1
CDR3 DNA: TGCGCCAGCAGCCAAGAGTCGACGGAAGAGACCCAGTACTTC
CDR3 protein: CASSQESTEETQYF

J gene: TRBJ2-7
D gene: TRBD1
clone size: .
V gene: TRBV30
CDR3 DNA: TGTGCCCGATGGACAGGACCCTACGAGCAGTACTTC
CDR3 protein: CARWTGPYEQYF

J gene: TRBJ2-1
D gene: .
clone size: .
V gene: TRBV11-2
CDR3 DNA: TGTGCCAGCAGCTTAGACCCCTCTTCGAGGAACGACAATGAGCAGTTCTTC
CDR3 protein: CASSLDPSSRNDNEQFF

J gene: TRBJ1-4
D gene: .
clone size: many
V gene: TRBV3-1/TRBV3-2
CDR3 DNA: TGTGCCAGCAGCCCGTCCTTTCTGAATGAAAAACTGTTTTTT
CDR3 protein: CASSPSFLNEKLFF

J gene: TRBJ2-1
D gene: .
clone size: .
V gene: TRBV29-1
CDR3 DNA: TGCAGCGTGGCGGGACTCGTCTCCTACAATGAGCAGTTCTTC
CDR3 protein: CSVAGLVSYNEQFF

J gene: TRBJ1-1
D gene: .
clone size: .
V gene: TRBV5-5
CDR3 DNA: TGTGCCAGCAGCATGACAGGCCAGAACACTGAAGCTTTCTTT
CDR3 protein: CASSMTGQNTEAFF

J gene: TRBJ2-6
D gene: TRBD2
clone size: .
V gene: TRBV6-1
CDR3 DNA: TGTGCCAGCAGTGTAGGTGTACTAGCGGGTAACTCTGGGGCCAACGTCCTGACTTTC
CDR3 protein: CASSVGVLAGNSGANVLTF

J gene: TRBJ2-7
D gene: .
clone size: .
V gene: TRBV27
CDR3 DNA: TGTGCCAGCAGTTTAGGGCGGGCCTACGAGCAGTACTTC
CDR3 protein: CASSLGRAYEQYF

J gene: TRBJ1-2
D gene: TRBD1
clone size: .
V gene: TRBV5-4
CDR3 DNA: TGTGCCAGCAGCTCGTCCACAGGGGCAATTAACTATGGCTACACCTTC
CDR3 protein: CASSSSTGAINYGYTF

J gene: TRBJ2-2
D gene: .
clone size: .
V gene: TRBV7-2
CDR3 DNA: TGTGCCAGCAGCCTCCAGCCCGGGGAGCTGTTTTTT
CDR3 protein: CASSLQPGELFF